What follows are 12 T cell receptor beta chains derived from one specimen sequenced in a study of long-term antiretroviral therapy in people with HIV. Survey level was the resolution at which the v3.0 immunoSEQ assay ran. TCRdb's copy holds only in-frame clones and misses some; the assay was immunoSEQ multiplex PCR. Of about 15,000 clones listed, around 84% were seen once; the top ten hold 7% to 9%. The sequences come from unsorted PBMCs, collected 0.1 years after starting antiretroviral therapy. Receptors originate from a young man with HIV.

The V and J genes are TRBV10-3 and TRBJ1-4; possible D gene TRBD1, 5 bases. V lost 3 bases and J lost 7, with 24 bases in between. CDR1 is ENHRY and CDR2 is SYGVKD in the germline V gene. This CDR3 spans 18 amino acids. Here the CDR3 DNA reads TGTGCCATCAGTGAAATTGGGGCAGGACCCGGGGTTGCTGAAAAACTGTTTTTT. This translates into CAISEIGAGPGVAEKLFF.

This clone has only one observation. CDR3 bases: TGTGCCAGCAGCTTAGCGGTGGACCCTGAAGCTTTCTTT. Its translation is CASSLAVDPEAFF. J is TRBJ1-1 and V is TRBV11-2; D gene ambiguous. Trimming removed 1 base at V and 6 bases at J, with 9 bases between. The CDR3 sequence is 13 residues long. Germline V CDR1 and CDR2: SGHAT, FQNNGV. The complete variable domain, with remaining parts taken from reference TRBV11-2 and TRBJ1-1, reads EAGVAQSPRYKIIEKRQSVAFWCNPISGHATLYWYQQILGQGPKLLIQFQNNGVVDDSQLPKDRFSAERLKGVDSTLKIQPAKLEDSAVYLCASSLAVDPEAFFGQGTRLTVV.

This clone came up a few times. CDR3 nucleotides: TGTGCCAGCAGCTTGTGGGGTGAGCCGGACTACGAGCAGTACTTC. It encodes CASSLWGEPDYEQYF. The chain combines TRBV5-6 with TRBJ2-7, with D unclear. Deletions cut 1 base from V and 3 bases from J, with 14 bases between. The CDR3 runs 15 residues. Germline assignment: CDR1 SGHDT and CDR2 YYEEEE.

DNA for the CDR3: TGCGCCAGCAGCCAAGGGGGCGGGGAGCTGTTTTTT. The encoded protein is CASSQGGGELFF. V and J are TRBV4-1 and TRBJ2-2; D remains ambiguous. From germline, CDR1 is MGHRA and CDR2 YSYEKL. This CDR3 region has 12 residues. With 1 base removed from V and 7 bases from J, the gap between germline ends came to 4 bases.

This chain uses TRBV6-6 with TRBJ2-3, with D uncertain. From germline, CDR1 is MNHNY and CDR2 SVGAGI (reference sequence). Trimming pared 2 bases from V and 3 bases from J, leaving 6 bases between. The CDR3 consists of 13 residues. CDR3 loop: CASSYVATDTQYF. Written as DNA, the CDR3 is TGTGCCAGCAGTTACGTGGCTACAGATACGCAGTATTTT.

This chain joins TRBV11-2 and TRBJ2-5; D unresolved. The CDR3 runs to 15 residues. V gave up 4 bases and J gave up 0 bases, with 12 bases separating them. The germline V gene has CDR1 SGHAT and CDR2 FQNNGV. The CDR3 region has the DNA TGTGCCAGCAGCTCCGCGTGGGGATACCAAGAGACCCAGTACTTC. Translating gives CASSSAWGYQETQYF. The whole variable domain, remainder taken from reference TRBV11-2 and TRBJ2-5, is EAGVAQSPRYKIIEKRQSVAFWCNPISGHATLYWYQQILGQGPKLLIQFQNNGVVDDSQLPKDRFSAERLKGVDSTLKIQPAKLEDSAVYLCASSSAWGYQETQYFGPGTRLLVL.

The sample holds one count of this clone. The chain recombines TRBV29-1 with TRBJ2-7; 7 bases fit TRBD1. CDR3 length: 13 amino acids. The ends lost 1 base at V and 5 bases at J; junction bases unmatched: 5. Germline V gene data show CDR1 as SQVTM and CDR2 as ANQGSEA. CDR3 region: CSVEVETGNEQYF. CDR3 bases: TGCAGCGTTGAAGTGGAGACAGGGAACGAGCAGTACTTC.

The chain links TRBV5-1 to TRBJ1-4, with 9 bases identical to TRBD1. Germline V gene sequence: CDR1 SGHRS, CDR2 YFSETQ. J gave up 7 bases and V 0 bases, and 4 bases lay outside the gene matches. The length of the CDR3 is 15 residues. CDR3 protein: CASSLEGQGPEKLFF. CDR3 nucleotides: TGCGCCAGCAGCTTGGAGGGACAGGGACCTGAAAAACTGTTTTTT. Combining the CDR3 with reference TRBV5-1 and TRBJ1-4 gives the whole variable domain KAGVTQTPRYLIKTRGQQVTLSCSPISGHRSVSWYQQTPGQGLQFLFEYFSETQRNKGNFPGRFSGRQFSNSRSEMNVSTLELGDSALYLCASSLEGQGPEKLFFGSGTQLSVL.

CDR3 residues: CASSLAPQETQYF. CDR3 bases: TGTGCCAGCAGCTTAGCCCCGCAAGAGACCCAGTACTTC. This rearrangement joins TRBV7-2 to TRBJ2-5; D ambiguous. Germline values: CDR1 SGHTA, CDR2 FQGNSA. The CDR3 length is 13 residues. V lost 0 bases and J lost 2, with 4 bases in between. Based on the CDR3 plus reference TRBV7-2 and TRBJ2-5, the full variable domain is GAGVSQSPSNKVTEKGKDVELRCDPISGHTALYWYRQSLGQGLEFLIYFQGNSAPDKSGLPSDRFSAERTGGSVSTLTIQRTQQEDSAVYLCASSLAPQETQYFGPGTRLLVL.

The gene calls are TRBV29-1 and TRBJ2-1; 7 nucleotides line up with TRBD2. Germline V gene data show CDR1 as SQVTM and CDR2 as ANQGSEA. V lost 7 bases and J lost 3; bases outside the gene matches: 12. This CDR3 region has 15 residues. The CDR3 region has the DNA TGCAGCGCGCGGGGACTAACCTCAAACTACAATGAGCAGTTCTTC. Its protein product is CSARGLTSNYNEQFF.

This clone has only a few counts. The chain links TRBV12-5 to TRBJ1-5, with 8 bases aligning to TRBD1. Germline V gene data show CDR1 as LGHNT and CDR2 as FRNRAP. This CDR3 spans 14 amino acids. V lost 1 base and J lost 6; bases outside the gene matches: 2. DNA for the CDR3: TGTGCTAGTGGTTTGGGGACAGGGATTCAGCCCCAGCATTTT. This sequence encodes CASGLGTGIQPQHF.

The count of this clone is one. The DNA for the CDR3 is TGTGCCAGCAGCCCCCGACTAGCGGGTCGGAACAATGAGCAGTTCTTC. It yields the protein CASSPRLAGRNNEQFF. The V gene is TRBV7-9, the J gene TRBJ2-1; 10 nucleotides align to TRBD2. CDR3 length equals 16 residues. Germline V gene sequence: CDR1 SEHNR, CDR2 FQNEAQ (reference sequence). J gave up 5 bases and V 5 bases, and 9 bases lay outside the gene matches.